This T cell receptor (beta chain) was identified during a study of vaccination effects on CD4 cells after COVID-19. Overall study findings and caveats: Healthy vaccinees had only 1 of 255 vaccine-induced clones cross-react with common cold coronaviruses.

Comment on this clone: Its antigen is currently unknown.

Viral peptide pools were used in the ViraFEST assay to expand antigen-specific CD4+ T cells, and sequencing came afterward. Cells that had been cultured for less than eleven days were the source of isolated CD4+ T cells. Vaccination of participants consisted of two doses of either the BNT162b2 or mRNA-1273 vaccine. There are 15 residues in the CDR3. The germline V gene encodes CDR1 SGHRS and CDR2 YFSETQ. The trim removed 4 bases at V and 5 bases at J, leaving 10 bases unmatched. Here immunoSEQ multiplex PCR was the method, and the copy in TCRdb shows in-frame clones only, minus some. The table includes 20,000 to 25,000 clones, approximately 69% detected once.

This TCR was recovered from a human donor who received a COVID-19 vaccine. The chain joins TRBV5-1 to TRBJ2-5, with TRBD1 matching over 8 bases. The sample consisted of CD4+ T cells from PBMCs cultured with SARS-CoV-2 spike peptides, taken after COVID-19 vaccination. Here the CDR3 DNA reads TGCGCCAGCAGCCATCGGACAGGGATCATGGAGACCCAGTACTTC. It specifies CASSHRTGIMETQYF.